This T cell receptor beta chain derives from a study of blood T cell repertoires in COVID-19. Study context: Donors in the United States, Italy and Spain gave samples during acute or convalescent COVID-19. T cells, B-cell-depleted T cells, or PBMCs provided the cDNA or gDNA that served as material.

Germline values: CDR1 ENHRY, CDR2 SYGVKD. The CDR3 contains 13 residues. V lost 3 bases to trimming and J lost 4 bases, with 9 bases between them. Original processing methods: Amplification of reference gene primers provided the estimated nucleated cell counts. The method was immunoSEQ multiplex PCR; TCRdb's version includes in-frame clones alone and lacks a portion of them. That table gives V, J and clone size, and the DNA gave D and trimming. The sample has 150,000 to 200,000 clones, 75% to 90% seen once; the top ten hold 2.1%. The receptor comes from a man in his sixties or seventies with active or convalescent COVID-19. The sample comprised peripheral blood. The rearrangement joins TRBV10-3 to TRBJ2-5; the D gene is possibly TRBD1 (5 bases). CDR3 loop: CAISEGVRETQYF. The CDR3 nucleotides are TGTGCCATCAGTGAAGGGGTCCGAGAGACCCAGTACTTC.